A selection of T cell receptor beta chains follows, all from one sample in a study of human T cells and chemical hapten exposure. TCRdb itself ran the RACE reads through MiXCR, one entry per CDR3 protein. The sample has under 90,000 distinct CDR3 sequences, about 8.6% seen once. The sample consisted of whole blood. The receptors shown here come from a male donor in good health. Some clones in this sample may be carry-over from other donors' samples. Both conserved end residues are part of each CDR3. D genes are given only for firm matches. Clone size is shown for a subset of rows, as once, few, many or a class of expanded clone.

v_call	d_call	clone_size	j_call	cdr3_nt	cdr3_aa
TRBV18	-	-	TRBJ1-1	TGTGCCAGCTCACCACCCGAGCCCTTAAACACTGAAGCTTTCTTT	CASSPPEPLNTEAFF
TRBV7-9	-	few	TRBJ1-6	TGTGCCAGCAGCTCCGGACAATATAATTCACCCCTCCACTTT	CASSSGQYNSPLHF
TRBV29-1	TRBD1	few	TRBJ2-7	TGCAGCGTTGAAGGGCAGGGGGCCAGGTACGAGCAGTACTTC	CSVEGQGARYEQYF
TRBV7-6	-	few	TRBJ1-2	TGTGCCAGCAGCCCCCCGGGGGATGGGTATGGCTACACCTTC	CASSPPGDGYGYTF
TRBV6-6	-	few	TRBJ1-5	TGTGCCAGCAGGCCCACAGGGCCCACCCATAGCAATCAGCCCCAGCATTTT	CASRPTGPTHSNQPQHF
TRBV27	-	many	TRBJ1-3	TGTGCCAGCAGAGACAGGGGAAACACCATATATTTT	CASRDRGNTIYF
TRBV11-3	TRBD1	many	TRBJ2-3	TGTGCCAGCAGCTCCGGGACAGTCACAGATACGCAGTATTTT	CASSSGTVTDTQYF
TRBV12-3/TRBV12-4	-	few	TRBJ2-2	TGTGCCAGCAGTCCCAGGGGTGGAGAGGCCGGGGAGCTGTTTTTT	CASSPRGGEAGELFF
TRBV6-2/TRBV6-3	-	medium-sized	TRBJ2-6	TGTGCCAGCAGTTGGGACTCTGGGGCCAACGTCCTGACTTTC	CASSWDSGANVLTF
TRBV5-1	TRBD1	-	TRBJ2-7	TGCGCCAGCAGCCCAGACAGGGGTGACTACGAGCAGTACTTC	CASSPDRGDYEQYF
TRBV6-2/TRBV6-3	-	-	TRBJ2-6	TGTGCCAGCAGTTCCCCCGGACAGTCTAGCTCTGGGGCCAACGTCCTGACTTTC	CASSSPGQSSSGANVLTF
TRBV3-1	TRBD2	few	TRBJ2-1	TGTGCCAGCAGCCAAGATACCCCCTGGCGGGAGATCAACAATGAGCAGTTCTTC	CASSQDTPWREINNEQFF
TRBV5-4	-	-	TRBJ1-1	TGTGCCAGCAGCTTCCAGGGGGAAGCTTTCTTT	CASSFQGEAFF
TRBV24-1	-	-	TRBJ2-1	TGTGCCACCAGTGATTCGGCATATGCCCCCTACAATGAGCAGTTCTTC	CATSDSAYAPYNEQFF
TRBV20-1	-	few	TRBJ2-7	TGCAGTGCTAGCTTGGGGGCCCGGGGTCACGAGCAGTACTTC	CSASLGARGHEQYF
TRBV12-3/TRBV12-4	-	-	TRBJ2-3	TGTGCCAGCGCATTACGGTATACGGCGGCTAGAGCAGATACGCAGTATTTT	CASALRYTAARADTQYF
TRBV20-1	TRBD1	-	TRBJ2-7	TGCAGTGATAGATGGACAGGGGGGTACGAGCAGTACTTC	CSDRWTGGYEQYF
TRBV5-1	-	few	TRBJ1-2	TGCGCCAGCAGGCAGGACATTGAGCGCTACACCTTC	CASRQDIERYTF
TRBV3-1	TRBD1	few	TRBJ2-1	TGTGCCAGCAGTCTAAAACAGGGGATAGGCTACAATGAGCAGTTCTTC	CASSLKQGIGYNEQFF
TRBV19	TRBD1	-	TRBJ1-2	TGTGCCAGTAGTATAACAGGGGTAGGCTACACCTTC	CASSITGVGYTF
TRBV7-9	-	-	TRBJ2-1	TGTGCCAGCAGCCGCAGGGTTAGCTCCTACAATGAGCAGTTCTTC	CASSRRVSSYNEQFF
TRBV29-1	TRBD2	few	TRBJ2-2	TGCAGCGTCCCCCGGACTAGCGGGGGGGCCGCCGGGGAGCTGTTTTTT	CSVPRTSGGAAGELFF